Listed below are T cell receptor beta chains from one sample, sequenced in a study of blood T cell repertoires in COVID-19. Here immunoSEQ multiplex PCR was the method, and the copy in TCRdb shows in-frame clones only, minus some. The sample lists roughly 87,000 clones; about four fifths were seen once. Sequenced input: peripheral blood. All receptors come from a woman aged 70-85 years with acute or convalescent COVID-19. CDR3s include the opening cysteine and the closing phenylalanine or tryptophan. Each record gives: clone size, D gene, J gene, V gene, CDR3 protein, CDR3 DNA. A D gene is named only where the DNA matches it firmly. Only some rows state a clone size, as once, few, many or a class for expanded clones.

NA,NA,TRBJ1-1,TRBV7-9,CASSHTNTEAFF,TGTGCCAGCAGCCACACGAACACTGAAGCTTTCTTT
NA,TRBD1,TRBJ2-4,TRBV28,CASTGTEKTLGNLAKNIQYF,TGTGCCAGCACCGGGACAGAGAAAACATTGGGGAACCTAGCCAAAAACATTCAGTACTTC
NA,NA,TRBJ1-4,TRBV2,CASSGEGIDEKLFF,TGTGCCAGCAGTGGTGAGGGAATTGATGAAAAACTGTTTTTT
NA,TRBD1,TRBJ1-1,TRBV5-1,CASSLEGTGNTEAFF,TGCGCCAGCAGCTTGGAAGGGACAGGGAACACTGAAGCTTTCTTT
once,NA,TRBJ1-2,TRBV9,CASSPSWEINYGYTF,TGTGCCAGCAGCCCATCCTGGGAGATTAACTATGGCTACACCTTC
NA,NA,TRBJ1-1,TRBV4-1,CASSQVGRERGKTEAFF,TGCGCCAGCAGCCAAGTGGGAAGGGAGAGGGGGAAAACTGAAGCTTTCTTT
NA,TRBD1,TRBJ2-5,TRBV3-1/TRBV3-2,CASSLYDRGNSETQYF,TGTGCCAGCAGCCTTTATGACAGGGGAAATTCGGAGACCCAGTACTTC
NA,TRBD1,TRBJ1-2,TRBV18,CASSLGQGANYGYTF,TGTGCCAGCTCACTAGGACAGGGGGCCAACTATGGCTACACCTTC
once,TRBD1,TRBJ2-1,TRBV28,CASTETGMSYNEQFF,TGTGCCAGCACCGAGACAGGGATGTCCTACAATGAGCAGTTCTTC
few,TRBD2,TRBJ2-1,TRBV20-1,CSASDLAGVGNEQFF,TGCAGTGCTAGTGACCTAGCGGGGGTCGGCAATGAGCAGTTCTTC
few,TRBD1,TRBJ1-3,TRBV9,CASSPRQVRQGRGNTIYF,TGTGCCAGCAGCCCCCGTCAAGTCCGACAGGGAAGAGGAAACACCATATATTTT
NA,NA,TRBJ1-2,TRBV11-3,CASSFGTGSFTF,NA
NA,NA,TRBJ1-6,TRBV28,CASLRLNSPLHF,TGTGCCAGCTTAAGACTGAATTCACCCCTCCACTTT
NA,TRBD1,TRBJ1-1,TRBV7-9,CASSSGQGDTEAFF,TGTGCCAGCAGCTCCGGACAGGGGGACACTGAAGCTTTCTTT
NA,TRBD1,TRBJ2-2,TRBV5-1,CASGTGTGELFF,TGCGCCAGCGGGACAGGGACCGGGGAGCTGTTTTTT
NA,NA,TRBJ1-5,TRBV12-3/TRBV12-4,CASSFKRNQPQHF,TGTGCCAGCAGTTTTAAACGGAATCAGCCCCAGCATTTT
NA,TRBD2,TRBJ2-1,TRBV5-1,CASSFFGTSGGYNEQFF,TGCGCCAGCAGCTTTTTTGGGACTAGCGGGGGGTACAATGAGCAGTTCTTC
once,TRBD1,TRBJ1-1,TRBV5-1,CASSLGLQGAMNTEAFF,TGCGCCAGCAGCTTGGGATTACAGGGGGCCATGAACACTGAAGCTTTCTTT
NA,TRBD2,TRBJ2-3,TRBV6-6,CASRTGGLAATDTQYF,TGTGCCAGCAGGACAGGAGGACTAGCGGCCACAGATACGCAGTATTTT
NA,NA,TRBJ1-5,TRBV5-8,CASSPEPLQPQHF,TGTGCCAGCAGCCCCGAGCCCCTTCAGCCCCAGCATTTT
NA,NA,TRBJ2-7,TRBV12-3/TRBV12-4,CASSLLRGEQYF,TGTGCCAGCAGTTTACTCAGGGGCGAGCAGTACTTC
NA,TRBD1,TRBJ1-6,TRBV10-3,CATQSTGPFLGSPLHF,TGTGCCACCCAATCGACAGGGCCGTTTCTGGGTTCACCCCTCCACTTT
NA,NA,TRBJ2-2,TRBV27,CASSHDYTGELFF,TGTGCCAGCAGCCATGACTACACCGGGGAGCTGTTTTTT
NA,NA,TRBJ2-3,TRBV5-4,CASSKLGGPGDADTQYF,TGTGCCAGCAGCAAACTCGGGGGGCCAGGGGATGCAGATACGCAGTATTTT
NA,NA,TRBJ1-1,TRBV7-9,CASSLGGNMNTEAFF,TGTGCCAGCAGCTTAGGAGGGAACATGAACACTGAAGCTTTCTTT
NA,NA,TRBJ1-3,TRBV19,CASQTAGPSGNTIYF,TGTGCCAGCCAAACGGCAGGGCCCTCTGGAAACACCATATATTTT
NA,NA,TRBJ2-7,TRBV2,CASRGAVSYEQYF,TGTGCCAGCAGAGGGGCCGTCTCCTACGAGCAGTACTTC
once,NA,TRBJ1-4,TRBV7-9,CASSLGSGKLFF,TGTGCCAGCAGCTTAGGGTCGGGGAAACTGTTTTTT
NA,TRBD1,TRBJ2-7,TRBV9,CASSVAVGTGYEQYF,TGTGCCAGCAGCGTAGCGGTTGGGACAGGGTACGAGCAGTACTTC
NA,NA,TRBJ2-4,TRBV7-2,CASSLVLGGQAKNIQYF,TGTGCCAGCAGCTTAGTGTTGGGGGGACAGGCCAAAAACATTCAGTACTTC
once,NA,TRBJ1-1,TRBV2,CASKYLGGSTEAFF,TGTGCCAGCAAATACCTAGGGGGATCCACTGAAGCTTTCTTT
NA,TRBD1,TRBJ1-2,TRBV7-9,CASSPGQGVGYGYTF,TGTGCCAGCAGCCCCGGACAGGGGGTAGGCTATGGCTACACCTTC
NA,NA,TRBJ1-6,TRBV19,CASSEQENSPLHF,TGTGCCAGTAGTGAACAGGAGAATTCACCCCTCCACTTT
NA,TRBD1,TRBJ2-3,TRBV30,CAWSAPTGGKDTQYF,TGTGCCTGGAGTGCCCCGACAGGGGGCAAGGATACGCAGTATTTT
NA,TRBD1,TRBJ1-2,TRBV3-1/TRBV3-2,CASSRQTGGRTGGYTF,TGTGCCAGCAGCCGCCAGACAGGGGGCAGAACGGGTGGCTACACCTTC
NA,NA,TRBJ1-1,TRBV10-2,CASRPLVDSEAFF,TGCGCCAGCAGACCCTTGGTGGACAGTGAAGCTTTCTTT
NA,NA,TRBJ2-1,TRBV5-1,CASSLVGDEQFF,TGCGCCAGCAGCTTGGTAGGGGATGAGCAGTTCTTC
NA,NA,TRBJ1-3,TRBV18,CASSPYGGISGNTIYF,TGTGCCAGCTCACCATACGGGGGAATCTCTGGAAACACCATATATTTT
NA,NA,TRBJ1-5,TRBV6-5,CASSTGYSNQPQHF,TGTGCCAGCAGTACAGGATATAGCAATCAGCCCCAGCATTTT
NA,TRBD1,TRBJ2-7,TRBV5-1,CASSSPGQGLYEQYF,TGCGCCAGCAGCTCCCCGGGACAGGGGCTCTACGAGCAGTACTTC
once,NA,TRBJ1-4,TRBV10-3,CATGGGDTEKLFF,TGTGCCACCGGAGGTGGGGACACTGAAAAACTGTTTTTT
NA,TRBD1,TRBJ1-4,TRBV30,CACWVRDRLFF,TGTGCCTGTTGGGTGAGGGACAGGCTGTTTTTT
NA,TRBD1,TRBJ1-4,TRBV6-6,CASSNLDRAGEKLFF,TGTGCCAGCAGTAATTTGGACAGGGCAGGCGAAAAACTGTTTTTT
NA,NA,TRBJ1-2,TRBV7-2,CASSPGVTDYGYTF,TGTGCCAGCAGCCCAGGGGTGACGGACTATGGCTACACCTTC
NA,TRBD1,TRBJ1-1,TRBV11-3,CASSFLPGQRNTEAFF,TGTGCCAGCAGCTTTCTCCCGGGACAGAGGAACACTGAAGCTTTCTTT
NA,NA,TRBJ1-1,TRBV18,CASSPPLGRDTEAFF,TGTGCCAGCTCACCACCGTTGGGGAGGGACACTGAAGCTTTCTTT